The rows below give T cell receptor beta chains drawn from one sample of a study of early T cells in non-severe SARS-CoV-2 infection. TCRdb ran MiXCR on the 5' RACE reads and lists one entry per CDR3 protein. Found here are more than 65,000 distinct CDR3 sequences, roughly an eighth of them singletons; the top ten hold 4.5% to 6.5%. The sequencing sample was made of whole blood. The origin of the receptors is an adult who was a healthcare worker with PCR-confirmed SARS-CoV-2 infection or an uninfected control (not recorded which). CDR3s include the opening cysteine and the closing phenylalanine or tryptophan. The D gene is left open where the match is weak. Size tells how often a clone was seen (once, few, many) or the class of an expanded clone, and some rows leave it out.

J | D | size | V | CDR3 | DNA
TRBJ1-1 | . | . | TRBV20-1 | CSAKTIYPGTEAFF | TGCAGTGCAAAGACTATCTACCCGGGCACTGAAGCTTTCTTT
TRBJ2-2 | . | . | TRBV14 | CASSRSLWAGELFF | TGTGCCAGCAGCCGAAGTCTTTGGGCCGGGGAGCTGTTTTTT
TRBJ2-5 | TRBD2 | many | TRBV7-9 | CASSLASGKQETQYF | TGTGCCAGCAGCTTGGCTAGCGGGAAACAAGAGACCCAGTACTTC
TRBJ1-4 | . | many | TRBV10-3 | CAISENNEKLFF | TGTGCCATCAGTGAAAATAATGAAAAACTGTTTTTT
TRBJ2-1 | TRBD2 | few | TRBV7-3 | CASSPNSGGNEQFF | TGTGCCAGCAGTCCAAATAGCGGGGGCAATGAGCAGTTCTTC
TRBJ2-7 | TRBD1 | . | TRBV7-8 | CASSLTGVPSEQYF | TGTGCCAGCAGCTTGACAGGGGTCCCCTCCGAGCAGTACTTC
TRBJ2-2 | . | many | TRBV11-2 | CASRAPTGAGELFF | TGTGCCAGCAGGGCCCCAACCGGCGCCGGGGAGCTGTTTTTT
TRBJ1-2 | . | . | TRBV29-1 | CSVSRTDYGYTF | TGCAGCGTGTCAAGGACAGACTATGGCTACACCTTC
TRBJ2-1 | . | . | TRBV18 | CASSDGAHNEQFF | TGTGCCAGCTCCGATGGGGCCCACAATGAGCAGTTCTTC
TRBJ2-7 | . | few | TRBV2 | CASQRGGINEQYF | TGTGCCAGCCAAAGAGGAGGGATTAACGAGCAGTACTTC
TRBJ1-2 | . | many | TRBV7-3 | CASSPGWGNYGYTF | TGTGCCAGCAGCCCCGGCTGGGGTAACTATGGCTACACCTTC
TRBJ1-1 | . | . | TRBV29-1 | CSVEKRLMNTEAFF | TGCAGCGTTGAAAAGCGACTTATGAACACTGAAGCTTTCTTT
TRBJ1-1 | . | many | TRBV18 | CASSPPTGLNTEAFF | TGTGCCAGCTCACCACCAACAGGCCTGAACACTGAAGCTTTCTTT
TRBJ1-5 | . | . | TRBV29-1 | CSVGASPNQPQHF | TGCAGCGTTGGGGCCAGCCCCAATCAGCCCCAGCATTTT
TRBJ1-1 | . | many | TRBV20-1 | CSAGRGANTEAFF | TGCAGTGCCGGACGTGGAGCGAACACTGAAGCTTTCTTT
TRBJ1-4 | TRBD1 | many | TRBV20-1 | CSARNRDRSATNEKLFF | TGCAGTGCTAGAAACCGGGACAGAAGTGCAACTAATGAAAAACTGTTTTTT
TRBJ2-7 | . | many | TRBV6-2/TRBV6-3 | CASSRTPTVTYEQYF | TGTGCCAGCAGCCGAACTCCGACAGTTACCTACGAGCAGTACTTC
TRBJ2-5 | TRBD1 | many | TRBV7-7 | CASSLGQGAMETQYF | TGTGCCAGCAGCTTAGGACAGGGGGCGATGGAGACCCAGTACTTC
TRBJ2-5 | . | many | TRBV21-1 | CASSKAPGNSKTQYF | TGTGCCAGCAGCAAAGCGCCAGGGAACTCAAAGACCCAGTACTTC
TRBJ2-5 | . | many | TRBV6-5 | CASSPGGRQYF | TGTGCCAGCAGTCCCGGGGGGCGGCAGTACTTC
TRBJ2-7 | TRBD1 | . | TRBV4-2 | CASSQGRGRSYEQYF | TGTGCCAGCAGCCAAGGCAGGGGGCGCTCCTACGAGCAGTACTTC
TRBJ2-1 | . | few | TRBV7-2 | CASRQGGSSYNEQFF | TGTGCCAGCAGGCAAGGAGGGAGCTCCTACAATGAGCAGTTCTTC
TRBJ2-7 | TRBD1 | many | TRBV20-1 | CSAKLDRGGVYEQYF | TGCAGTGCTAAACTGGACAGGGGAGGGGTCTACGAGCAGTACTTC
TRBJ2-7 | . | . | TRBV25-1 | CASSRPLNGVREQYF | TGTGCCAGCAGCAGACCTTTGAACGGGGTCCGCGAGCAGTACTTC
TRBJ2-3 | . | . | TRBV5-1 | CASRAGDTQYF | TGCGCCAGCAGGGCGGGGGATACGCAGTATTTT
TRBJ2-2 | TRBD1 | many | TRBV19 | CASSIRDRGQGGELFF | TGTGCCAGTAGTATCCGAGACAGGGGGCAAGGCGGGGAGCTGTTTTTT
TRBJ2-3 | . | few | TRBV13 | CASSESTDTQYF | TGTGCCAGCAGCGAGAGCACAGATACGCAGTATTTT
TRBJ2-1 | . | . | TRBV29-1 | CSVATSSYNEQFF | TGCAGCGTTGCAACTAGCTCCTACAATGAGCAGTTCTTC
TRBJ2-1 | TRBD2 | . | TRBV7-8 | CASSLSGLAGDRRMEQFF | TGTGCCAGCAGCTTATCAGGGCTAGCGGGAGACCGACGGATGGAGCAGTTCTTC
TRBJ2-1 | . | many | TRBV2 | CASSAARDGEQFF | TGTGCCAGCAGTGCCGCTAGAGACGGTGAGCAGTTCTTC
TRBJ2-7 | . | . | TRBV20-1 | CSAIPPAGRSYEQYF | TGCAGTGCTATACCCCCTGCGGGCCGATCCTACGAGCAGTACTTC
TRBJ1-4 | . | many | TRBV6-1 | CASSGRAVGEKLFF | TGTGCCAGCAGTGGACGGGCAGTCGGTGAAAAACTGTTTTTT
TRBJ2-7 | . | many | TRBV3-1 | CASSQVSHEQYF | TGTGCCAGCAGCCAAGTATCACACGAGCAGTACTTC
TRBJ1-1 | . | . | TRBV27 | CASSVQGRNTEAFF | TGTGCCAGCAGTGTACAGGGACGGAACACTGAAGCTTTCTTT
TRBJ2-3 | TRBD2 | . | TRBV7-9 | CASRGLAVTDTQYF | TGTGCCAGCAGGGGACTAGCGGTCACAGATACGCAGTATTTT
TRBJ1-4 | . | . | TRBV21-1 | CASSPTGREANEKLFF | TGTGCCAGCAGCCCCACCGGGAGGGAGGCTAATGAAAAACTGTTTTTT
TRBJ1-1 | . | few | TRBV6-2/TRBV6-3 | CASSYTPIVDPEAFF | TGTGCCAGCAGTTATACGCCCATCGTGGACCCTGAAGCTTTCTTT
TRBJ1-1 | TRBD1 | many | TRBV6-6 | CASESGTGSSNTEAFF | TGTGCCAGCGAGTCGGGGACAGGATCCTCGAACACTGAAGCTTTCTTT
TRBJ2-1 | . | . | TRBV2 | CASTGGRYNEQFF | TGTGCCAGCACCGGGGGCCGGTACAATGAGCAGTTCTTC
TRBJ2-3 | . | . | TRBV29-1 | CSVGTAGTDTQYF | TGCAGCGTTGGAACAGCGGGCACAGATACGCAGTATTTT
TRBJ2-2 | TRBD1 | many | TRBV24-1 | CATRPAGQGRTGELFF | TGTGCCACCAGACCAGCAGGACAGGGGAGGACCGGGGAGCTGTTTTTT
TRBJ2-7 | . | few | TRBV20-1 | CSAVPGQRPYEQYF | TGCAGTGCCGTTCCCGGGCAAAGACCGTACGAGCAGTACTTC